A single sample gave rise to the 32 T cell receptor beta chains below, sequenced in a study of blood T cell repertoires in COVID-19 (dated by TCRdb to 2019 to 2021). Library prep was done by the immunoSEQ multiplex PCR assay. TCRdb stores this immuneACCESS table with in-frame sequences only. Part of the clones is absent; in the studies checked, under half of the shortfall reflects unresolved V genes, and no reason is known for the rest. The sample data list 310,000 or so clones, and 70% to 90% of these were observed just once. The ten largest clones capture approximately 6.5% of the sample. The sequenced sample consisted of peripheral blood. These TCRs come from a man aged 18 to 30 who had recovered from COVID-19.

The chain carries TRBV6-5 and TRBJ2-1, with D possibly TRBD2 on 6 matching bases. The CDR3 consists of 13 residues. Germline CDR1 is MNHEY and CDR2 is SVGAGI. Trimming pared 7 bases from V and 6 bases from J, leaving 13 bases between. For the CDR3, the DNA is TGTGCCAGCACACGCGGGACTCGCAATGAGCAGTTCTTC. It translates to CASTRGTRNEQFF.

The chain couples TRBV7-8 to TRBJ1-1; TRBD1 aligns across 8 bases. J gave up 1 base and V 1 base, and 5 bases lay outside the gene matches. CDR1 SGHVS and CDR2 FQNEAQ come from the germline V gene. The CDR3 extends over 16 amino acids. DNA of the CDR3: TGTGCCAGCAGCTTAGGGTGGACAGGGACGAACACTGAAGCTTTCTTT. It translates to CASSLGWTGTNTEAFF. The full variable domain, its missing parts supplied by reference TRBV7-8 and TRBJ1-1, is GAGVSQSPRYKVAKRGQDVALRCDPISGHVSLFWYQQALGQGPEFLTYFQNEAQLDKSGLPSDRFFAERPEGSVSTLKIQRTQQEDSAVYLCASSLGWTGTNTEAFFGQGTRLTVV.

The CDR3: CASRPTLNTEAFF. For the CDR3, the DNA is TGCGCCAGCAGGCCCACATTGAACACTGAAGCTTTCTTT. This chain links TRBV5-1 with TRBJ1-1; D remains unclear. Trimming removed 5 bases at V and 0 bases at J, with 8 bases between. The CDR3 runs to 13 residues. Germline CDR1 SGHRS, CDR2 YFSETQ. Using reference TRBV5-1 and TRBJ1-1 for the parts outside the CDR3, the full variable domain is KAGVTQTPRYLIKTRGQQVTLSCSPISGHRSVSWYQQTPGQGLQFLFEYFSETQRNKGNFPGRFSGRQFSNSRSEMNVSTLELGDSALYLCASRPTLNTEAFFGQGTRLTVV.

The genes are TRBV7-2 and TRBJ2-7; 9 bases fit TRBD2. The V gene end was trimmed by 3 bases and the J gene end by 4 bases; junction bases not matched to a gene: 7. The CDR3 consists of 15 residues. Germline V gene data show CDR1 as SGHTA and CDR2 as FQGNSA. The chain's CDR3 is CASSLVLAGWYEQYF. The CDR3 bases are TGTGCCAGCAGCTTGGTGCTAGCGGGGTGGTACGAGCAGTACTTC.

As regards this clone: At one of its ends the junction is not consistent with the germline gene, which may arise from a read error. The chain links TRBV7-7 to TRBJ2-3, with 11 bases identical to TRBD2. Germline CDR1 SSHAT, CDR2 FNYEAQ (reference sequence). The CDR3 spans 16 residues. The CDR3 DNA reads TGTGCTAGCAGCCGACTTAGCGGGGGGGCCCCGACTACGCAGTATTTT. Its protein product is CASSRLSGGAPTTQYF.

This CDR3 is CASSVQGLLEGNTIYF. CDR3 coding DNA: TGTGCCAGCAGCGTACAGGGGTTACTTGAGGGAAACACCATATATTTT. This chain links TRBV9 with TRBJ1-3, with D perhaps matching TRBD1 (6 bases). V was cut by 1 base and J by 4 bases, with 15 bases left in between. Per the germline V gene, CDR1 is SGDLS and CDR2 is YYNGEE. The CDR3 loop spans 16 amino acids.

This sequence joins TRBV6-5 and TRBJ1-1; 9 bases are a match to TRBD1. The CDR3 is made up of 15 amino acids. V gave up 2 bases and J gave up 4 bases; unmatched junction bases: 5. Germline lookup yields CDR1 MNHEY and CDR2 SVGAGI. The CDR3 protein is CASSYLPTGGTEAFF. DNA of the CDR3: TGTGCCAGCAGTTACCTTCCGACAGGGGGCACTGAAGCTTTCTTT.

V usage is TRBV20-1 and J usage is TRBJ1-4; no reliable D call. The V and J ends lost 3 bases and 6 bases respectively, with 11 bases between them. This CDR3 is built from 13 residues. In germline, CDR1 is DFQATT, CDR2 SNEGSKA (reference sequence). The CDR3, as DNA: TGCAGTGCTAGTCGCAAGGGAGATGAAAAACTGTTTTTT. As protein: CSASRKGDEKLFF.

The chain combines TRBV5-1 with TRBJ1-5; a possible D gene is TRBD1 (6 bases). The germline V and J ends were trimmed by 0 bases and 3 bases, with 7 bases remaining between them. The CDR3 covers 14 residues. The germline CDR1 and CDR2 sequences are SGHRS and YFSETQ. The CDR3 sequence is CASSLGQDNQPQHF. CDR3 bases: TGCGCCAGCAGCTTGGGACAGGACAATCAGCCCCAGCATTTT.

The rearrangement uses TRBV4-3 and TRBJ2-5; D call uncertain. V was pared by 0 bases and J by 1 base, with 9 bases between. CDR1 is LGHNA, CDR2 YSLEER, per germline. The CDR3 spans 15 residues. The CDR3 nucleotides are TGCGCCAGCAGCCAAGATCCCCCGGGCCAAGAGACCCAGTACTTC. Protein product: CASSQDPPGQETQYF.

Written as DNA, the CDR3 is TGTGCCAGCAGCGAGTACGACAGGCCAACTAACTATGGCTACACCTTC. Encoded protein: CASSEYDRPTNYGYTF. The chain carries TRBV9 and TRBJ1-2; D possibly corresponds to TRBD1 (6 bases). This CDR3 spans 16 amino acids. Trimming cost V 3 bases and J 0 bases, with 15 bases left between them. Germline CDR1 SGDLS, CDR2 YYNGEE.

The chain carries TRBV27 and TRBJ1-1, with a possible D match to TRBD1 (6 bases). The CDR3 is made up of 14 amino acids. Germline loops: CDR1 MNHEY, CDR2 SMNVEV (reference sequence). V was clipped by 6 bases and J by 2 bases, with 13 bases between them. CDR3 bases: TGTGCCAGCAGCCTAGGGGGTCTAAACACTGAAGCTTTCTTT. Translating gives CASSLGGLNTEAFF.

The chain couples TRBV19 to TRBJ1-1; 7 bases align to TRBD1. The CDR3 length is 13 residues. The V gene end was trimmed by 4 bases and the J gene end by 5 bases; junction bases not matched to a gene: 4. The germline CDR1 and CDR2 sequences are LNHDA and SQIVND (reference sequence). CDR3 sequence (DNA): TGTGCCAGTAGTACAGGGGGAAGGACTGAAGCTTTCTTT. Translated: CASSTGGRTEAFF. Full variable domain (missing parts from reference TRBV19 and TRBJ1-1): DGGITQSPKYLFRKEGQNVTLSCEQNLNHDAMYWYRQDPGQGLRLIYYSQIVNDFQKGDIAEGYSVSREKKESFPLTVTSAQKNPTAFYLCASSTGGRTEAFFGQGTRLTVV.

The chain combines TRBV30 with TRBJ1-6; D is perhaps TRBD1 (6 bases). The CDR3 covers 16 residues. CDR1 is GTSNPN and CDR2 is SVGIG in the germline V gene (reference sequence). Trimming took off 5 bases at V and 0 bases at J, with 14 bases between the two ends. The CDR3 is CAWAKQGGSYNSPLHF. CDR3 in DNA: TGTGCCTGGGCAAAACAGGGCGGCTCCTATAATTCACCCCTCCACTTT.

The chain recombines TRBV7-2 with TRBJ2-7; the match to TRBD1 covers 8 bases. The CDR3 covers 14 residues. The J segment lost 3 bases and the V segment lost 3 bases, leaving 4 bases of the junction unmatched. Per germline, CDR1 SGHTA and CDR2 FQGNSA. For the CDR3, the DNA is TGTGCCAGCAGCTTCACAGGGGGAGACTACGAGCAGTACTTC. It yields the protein CASSFTGGDYEQYF.

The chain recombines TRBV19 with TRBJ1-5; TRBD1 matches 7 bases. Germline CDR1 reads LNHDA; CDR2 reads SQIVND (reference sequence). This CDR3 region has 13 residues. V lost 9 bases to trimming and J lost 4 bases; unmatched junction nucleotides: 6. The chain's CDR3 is CASRDRGNQPQHF. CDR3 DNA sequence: TGTGCCAGCCGGGACAGAGGGAATCAGCCCCAGCATTTT.

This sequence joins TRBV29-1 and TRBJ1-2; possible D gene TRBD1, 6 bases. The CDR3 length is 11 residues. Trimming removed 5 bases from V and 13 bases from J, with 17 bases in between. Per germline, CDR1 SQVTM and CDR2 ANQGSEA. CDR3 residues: CSVLQGLGLTF. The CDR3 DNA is TGCAGCGTTCTTCAGGGGTTGGGGCTCACCTTC.

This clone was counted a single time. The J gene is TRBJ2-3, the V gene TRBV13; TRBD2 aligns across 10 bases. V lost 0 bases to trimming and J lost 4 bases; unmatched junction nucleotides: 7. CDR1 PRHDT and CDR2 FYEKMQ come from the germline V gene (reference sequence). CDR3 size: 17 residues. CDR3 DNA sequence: TGTGCCAGCAGCTTAGGCCGGAAGCGGGGGGGCTCAGATACGCAGTATTTT. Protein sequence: CASSLGRKRGGSDTQYF.

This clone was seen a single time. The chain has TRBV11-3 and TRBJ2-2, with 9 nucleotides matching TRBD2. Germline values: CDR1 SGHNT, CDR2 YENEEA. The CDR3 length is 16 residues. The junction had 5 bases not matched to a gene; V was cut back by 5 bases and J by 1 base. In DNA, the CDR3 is TGTGCCAGCAGCCCGAGAGCGGGAGGGAACACCGGGGAGCTGTTTTTT. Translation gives CASSPRAGGNTGELFF.

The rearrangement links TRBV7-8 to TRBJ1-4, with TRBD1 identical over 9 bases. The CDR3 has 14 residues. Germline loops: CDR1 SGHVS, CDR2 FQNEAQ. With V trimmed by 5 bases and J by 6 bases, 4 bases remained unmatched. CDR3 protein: CASSLWTGDEKLFF. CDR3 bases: TGTGCCAGCAGCCTCTGGACAGGGGATGAAAAACTGTTTTTT.

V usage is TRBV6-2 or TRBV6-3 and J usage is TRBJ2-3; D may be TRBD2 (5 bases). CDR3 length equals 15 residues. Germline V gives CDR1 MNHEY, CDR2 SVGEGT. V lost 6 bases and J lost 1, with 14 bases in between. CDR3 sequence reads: CASSQSSGGTDTQYF. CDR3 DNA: TGTGCCAGCAGCCAGTCGAGCGGAGGCACAGATACGCAGTATTTT.

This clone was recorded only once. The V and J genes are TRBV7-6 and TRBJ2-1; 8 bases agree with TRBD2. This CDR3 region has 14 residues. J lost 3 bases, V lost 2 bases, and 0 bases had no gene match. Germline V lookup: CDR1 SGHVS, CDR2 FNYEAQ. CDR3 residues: CASSLLAGYNEQFF. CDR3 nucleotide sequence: TGTGCCAGCAGCTTACTAGCGGGCTACAATGAGCAGTTCTTC.

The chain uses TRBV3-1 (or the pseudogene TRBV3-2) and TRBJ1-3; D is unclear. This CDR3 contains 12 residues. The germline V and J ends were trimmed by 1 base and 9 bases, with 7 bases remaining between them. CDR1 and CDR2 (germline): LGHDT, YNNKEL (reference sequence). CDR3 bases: TGTGCCAGCAGCCAAGGCCCGGGCACCATATATTTT. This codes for CASSQGPGTIYF.

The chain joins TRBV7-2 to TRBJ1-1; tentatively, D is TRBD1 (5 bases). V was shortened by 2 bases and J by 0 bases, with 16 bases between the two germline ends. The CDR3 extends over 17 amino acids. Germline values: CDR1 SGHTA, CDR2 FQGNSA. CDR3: CASSLHRAGWMNTEAFF. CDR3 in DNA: TGTGCCAGCAGCTTACATAGAGCAGGGTGGATGAACACTGAAGCTTTCTTT.

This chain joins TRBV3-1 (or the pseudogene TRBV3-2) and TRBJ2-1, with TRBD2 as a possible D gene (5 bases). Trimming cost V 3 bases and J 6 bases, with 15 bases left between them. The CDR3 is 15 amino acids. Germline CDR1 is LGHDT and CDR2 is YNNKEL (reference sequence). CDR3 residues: CASSQIHIAGNEQFF. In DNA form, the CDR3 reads TGTGCCAGCAGCCAGATCCATATCGCGGGCAATGAGCAGTTCTTC.

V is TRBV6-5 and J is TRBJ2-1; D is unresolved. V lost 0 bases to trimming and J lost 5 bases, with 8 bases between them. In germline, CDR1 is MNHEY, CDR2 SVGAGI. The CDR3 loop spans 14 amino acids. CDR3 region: CASSYSMAHNEQFF. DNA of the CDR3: TGTGCCAGCAGTTACTCGATGGCTCACAATGAGCAGTTCTTC.

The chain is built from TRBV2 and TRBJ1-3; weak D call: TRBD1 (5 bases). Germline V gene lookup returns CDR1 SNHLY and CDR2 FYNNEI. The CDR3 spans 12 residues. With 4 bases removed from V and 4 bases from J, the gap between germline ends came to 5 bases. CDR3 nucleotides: TGTGCCAGCAGTGGGACAGGAAACACCATATATTTT. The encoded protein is CASSGTGNTIYF.

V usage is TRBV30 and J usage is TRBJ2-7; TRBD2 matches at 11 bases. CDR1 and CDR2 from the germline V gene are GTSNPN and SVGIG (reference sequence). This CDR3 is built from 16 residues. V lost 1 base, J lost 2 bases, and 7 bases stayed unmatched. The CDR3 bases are TGTGCCTGGAGTGAAGGTCGGGGACTAGCGGCCTACGAGCAGTACTTC. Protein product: CAWSEGRGLAAYEQYF.

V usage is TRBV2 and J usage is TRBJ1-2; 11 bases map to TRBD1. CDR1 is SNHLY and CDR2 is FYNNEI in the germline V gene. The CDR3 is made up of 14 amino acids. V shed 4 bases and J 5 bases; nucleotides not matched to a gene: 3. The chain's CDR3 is CASSAGQGAYGYTF. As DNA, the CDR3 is TGTGCCAGCAGTGCTGGACAGGGGGCTTATGGCTACACCTTC.

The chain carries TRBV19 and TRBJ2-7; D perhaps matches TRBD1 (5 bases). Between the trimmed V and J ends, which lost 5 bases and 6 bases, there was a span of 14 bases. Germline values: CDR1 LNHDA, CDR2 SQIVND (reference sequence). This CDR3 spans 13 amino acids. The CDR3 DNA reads TGTGCCAGTAGTGTCTCCCAGGGTGGCGAGCAGTACTTC. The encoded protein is CASSVSQGGEQYF.

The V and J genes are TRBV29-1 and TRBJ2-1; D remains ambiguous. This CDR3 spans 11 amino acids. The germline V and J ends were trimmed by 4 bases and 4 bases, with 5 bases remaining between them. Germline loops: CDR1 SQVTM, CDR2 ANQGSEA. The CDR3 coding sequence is TGCAGCGTTGCAGTGTACAATGAGCAGTTCTTC. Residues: CSVAVYNEQFF.

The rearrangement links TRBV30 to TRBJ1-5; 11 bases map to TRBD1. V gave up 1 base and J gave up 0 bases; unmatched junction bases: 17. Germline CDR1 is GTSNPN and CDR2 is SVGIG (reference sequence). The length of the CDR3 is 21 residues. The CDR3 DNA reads TGTGCCTGGAGTGCCCCAGGGGCCGGGACAGGGGGGATGTATAGCAATCAGCCCCAGCATTTT. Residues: CAWSAPGAGTGGMYSNQPQHF.